The clone carrying this T cell receptor beta chain has a handful of counts. What it recognizes is unknown. The CDR3 is 14 residues long. Trimming shortened V by 2 bases and J by 4 bases, and 11 bases separated the two germline ends. Germline V gives CDR1 SGHDN, CDR2 FVKESK. These data belong to a study of T cell responses to AZD1222 COVID-19 vaccine. Study-level points and caveats: Donors in the cohort were predominantly white British and more often female, and clonal diversity was possibly underestimated. Targeting of unmutated variant regions was reportedly seen in nearly half of spike-specific TCRs. Compared with day 0, the breadth and depth of the Spike-specific TCR repertoire rose significantly after two doses of AZD1222.

This table comes from immunoSEQ multiplex PCR, and its TCRdb copy is limited to in-frame clones, with some not included. The sample holds roughly 140,000 clones; approximately 92% are singletons and the top ten take 3.2%. The TCR sequence derives from an adult who received the AZD1222 COVID-19 vaccine. The rearrangement uses TRBV14 and TRBJ1-1; no clear D. The specimen comprised peripheral blood, sampled 28 days after the second AZD1222 dose. The CDR3 spells CASSQSWYGTEAFF. The CDR3 DNA is TGTGCCAGCAGCCAATCTTGGTATGGCACTGAAGCTTTCTTT.